This T cell receptor (beta chain) was observed in a study of tumor-infiltrating lymphocytes in primary liver carcinoma. Study-wide background: Surgery removed the patients' primary liver carcinoma.

The CDR3 totals 13 residues. The germline V gene has CDR1 MNHEY and CDR2 SVGAGI. Priming with a constant-region primer yielded TCR beta cDNA from about 480 ng total RNA. Slightly modified ARM-PCR served as the procedure for the TCR beta libraries. These libraries came from three rounds of nested multiplex PCR. Running ten to eleven cycles apiece, the first two PCR rounds relied on TRBV1-TRBV30 forward primers together with a C-beta reverse primer. From the multiplex PCR reads, TCRdb called clonotypes with MiXCR, one entry per CDR3 protein. The sample lists 250,000 to 400,000 distinct CDR3 sequences; around three fifths were seen once. They got blood RNA out of unsorted whole blood and also pulled out germline DNA. On this clonotype: Since a much larger clone is just one base distant, this may be a read error.

The TCR comes from a man in his forties with primary liver carcinoma and hepatitis B virus infection. The sample taken for sequencing was peripheral blood. The rearrangement links TRBV6-5 to TRBJ2-2, with 8 bases fitting TRBD1. This chain's CDR3 is CATRQGNAGELFF. The CDR3 region has the DNA TGTGCCACCCGACAGGGGAACGCCGGGGAGCTGTTTTTT.